This T cell receptor beta chain is from a study of radiation and T cells in renal cell carcinoma. Study-wide results and caveats: From baseline, blood top tumor clonotypes peaked at 2 weeks post-radiation. Irradiated tumors held more dominant CDR3 motifs than control tumors. Compared with controls, irradiated tumors showed greater TCR clonality.

The count of this clone is one. Its antigen is as yet unknown. Treatment: 15 Gy SBRT to primary tumor, nephrectomy 4 weeks later. Nephrectomy followed 15 Gy stereotactic body radiation by 4 weeks. Here immunoSEQ multiplex PCR was the method, and the copy in TCRdb shows in-frame clones only, minus some. The table records about 20,000 clones, around 63% of them present only once. This receptor was taken from a woman aged 70-85 years with renal cell carcinoma. This material consisted of tumor tissue, taken from a patient whose treatment included radiotherapy and nephrectomy.

DNA for the CDR3: TGTGCCAGCAGTGAATATAGCGGGGTGACAGATACGCAGTATTTT. It encodes CASSEYSGVTDTQYF. V gene TRBV6-1 combines with J gene TRBJ2-3; the match to TRBD2 covers 8 bases. V lost 2 bases to trimming and J lost 3 bases; unmatched junction nucleotides: 4. Looked up from germline, CDR1 is MNHNS and CDR2 is SASEGT. The CDR3 length is 15 residues.